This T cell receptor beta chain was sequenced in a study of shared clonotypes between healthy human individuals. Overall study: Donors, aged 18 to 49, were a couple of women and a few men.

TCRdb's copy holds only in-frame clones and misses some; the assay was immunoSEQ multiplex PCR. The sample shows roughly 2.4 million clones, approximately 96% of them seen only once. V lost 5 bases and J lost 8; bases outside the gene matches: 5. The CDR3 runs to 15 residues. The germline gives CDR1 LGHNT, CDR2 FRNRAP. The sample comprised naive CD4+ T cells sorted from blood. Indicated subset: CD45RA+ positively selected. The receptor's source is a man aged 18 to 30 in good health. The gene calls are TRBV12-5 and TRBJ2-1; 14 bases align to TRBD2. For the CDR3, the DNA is TGTGCTAGTGGTCCGGGACTAGCGGGAGTCTATGAGCAGTTCTTC. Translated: CASGPGLAGVYEQFF.